This passage covers 14 T cell receptor beta chains from one sample sequenced in a study of blood T cell repertoires in COVID-19. Data came from immunoSEQ multiplex PCR; TCRdb stores just in-frame clones and leaves some out. The sample lists some 330,000 clones, roughly 90% occurring once. The sequencing sample was made of peripheral blood. These receptors originate from a woman aged 50 to 60 with active or convalescent COVID-19.

Turning to this clone: This sample also contains other DNA sequences that code for the same CDR3. The chain links TRBV6-5 to TRBJ1-1, with no clear D. Germline V gene data show CDR1 as MNHEY and CDR2 as SVGAGI. The CDR3 is made up of 15 amino acids. Trimming took 0 bases from V and 0 from J, leaving 8 bases between them. The CDR3 nucleotides are TGTGCCAGCAGTTACTCGTACAGATTGAACACTGAAGCTTTCTTT. It translates to CASSYSYRLNTEAFF.

The chain is built from TRBV2 and TRBJ2-5; the D is unclear. Per the germline V gene, CDR1 is SNHLY and CDR2 is FYNNEI. Trimming took off 4 bases at V and 2 bases at J, with 11 bases between the two ends. The CDR3 sequence is 14 residues long. As DNA, the CDR3 is TGTGCCAGCAGTGTTTGGCTCCCTCAAGAGACCCAGTACTTC. It yields the protein CASSVWLPQETQYF.

The V gene is TRBV6-2 or TRBV6-3, the J gene TRBJ1-5; D may be TRBD1 (6 bases). V dropped 5 bases and J dropped 7 bases, with 6 bases sitting between them. The germline CDR1 and CDR2 sequences are MNHEY and SVGEGT. This CDR3 is built from 11 residues. CDR3 region: CASSQGQPQHF. The DNA of the CDR3 is TGTGCCAGCAGTCAGGGGCAGCCCCAGCATTTT.

V usage is TRBV30 and J usage is TRBJ2-2, with a weak D call TRBD2 (6 bases). V was clipped by 4 bases and J by 2 bases, with 23 bases between them. Germline-derived CDR1 and CDR2 are GTSNPN and SVGIG (reference sequence). There are 18 residues in the CDR3. CDR3 sequence reads: CAWTQGPGRVTNTGELFF. CDR3 coding DNA: TGTGCCTGGACCCAAGGTCCCGGGAGAGTTACTAACACCGGGGAGCTGTTTTTT.

This rearrangement joins TRBV7-2 to TRBJ1-5; D not resolved. CDR1 is SGHTA, CDR2 FQGNSA, per germline. CDR3 length: 13 amino acids. Trimming took 3 bases from V and 2 from J, leaving 5 bases between them. The CDR3 sequence: CASSFSGNQPQHF. The CDR3 DNA follows: TGTGCCAGCAGCTTTTCCGGCAATCAGCCCCAGCATTTT. Full variable domain (remainder filled in from reference TRBV7-2 and TRBJ1-5): GAGVSQSPSNKVTEKGKDVELRCDPISGHTALYWYRQSLGQGLEFLIYFQGNSAPDKSGLPSDRFSAERTGGSVSTLTIQRTQQEDSAVYLCASSFSGNQPQHFGDGTRLSIL.

The V gene is TRBV5-1, the J gene TRBJ2-2, with a weak D call TRBD2 (6 bases). Germline loops: CDR1 SGHRS, CDR2 YFSETQ. CDR3 length equals 15 residues. Trimming took 0 bases from V and 3 from J, leaving 9 bases between them. CDR3 sequence (DNA): TGCGCCAGCAGCTTGGGGCGGGGCCACACCGGGGAGCTGTTTTTT. It is translated as CASSLGRGHTGELFF.

This chain links TRBV3-1 (or the pseudogene TRBV3-2) with TRBJ1-3, with a weak D call TRBD1 (5 bases). V shed 4 bases and J shed 4 bases, with 14 bases lying between them. CDR1 LGHDT and CDR2 YNNKEL come from the germline V gene (reference sequence). The CDR3 totals 15 residues. This chain's CDR3 is CASSPRGGGGNTIYF. CDR3 DNA: TGTGCCAGCAGCCCAAGAGGCGGGGGAGGAAACACCATATATTTT.

The V gene is TRBV28, the J gene TRBJ2-1; 10 bases are a match to TRBD1. Germline trimming cut 6 bases from V and 5 bases from J; bases unmatched to any gene: 7. This CDR3 is 15 amino acids long. Germline V gene sequence: CDR1 MDHEN, CDR2 SYDVKM. The CDR3 DNA is TGTGCCAGCAGCTCGGGACAGGGGACAAACAATGAGCAGTTCTTC. Its protein is CASSSGQGTNNEQFF. Using reference TRBV28 and TRBJ2-1 for the parts outside the CDR3, the full variable domain is DVKVTQSSRYLVKRTGEKVFLECVQDMDHENMFWYRQDPGLGLRLIYFSYDVKMKEKGDIPEGYSVSREKKERFSLILESASTNQTSMYLCASSSGQGTNNEQFFGPGTRLTVL.

The chain links TRBV2 to TRBJ1-1; D is perhaps TRBD1 (6 bases). The germline V gene encodes CDR1 SNHLY and CDR2 FYNNEI. Trimming pared 5 bases from V and 4 bases from J, leaving 20 bases between. This CDR3 is built from 16 residues. CDR3 loop: CASSKGTRGYGTEAFF. The CDR3 nucleotides are TGTGCCAGCAGTAAAGGGACCAGGGGATATGGCACTGAAGCTTTCTTT.

The chain joins TRBV18 to TRBJ2-5, with TRBD1 identical over 10 bases. J was trimmed by 5 bases and V by 4 bases; bases with no gene match: 10. The CDR3 has 16 residues. CDR1 is KGHSH and CDR2 is LQKENI in the germline V gene. The CDR3 bases are TGTGCCAGCTCACAGACGGGACAGGGGACGAAGGAGACCCAGTACTTC. This codes for CASSQTGQGTKETQYF.

This chain uses TRBV19 with TRBJ2-7, with a tentative D call TRBD2 (5 bases). V gave up 8 bases and J gave up 6 bases, with 14 bases separating them. CDR1 is LNHDA, CDR2 SQIVND, per germline (reference sequence). The CDR3 is made up of 12 amino acids. In DNA form, the CDR3 reads TGTGCCAGTTCCTTAGCACGGGGCGAGCAGTACTTC. Translating gives CASSLARGEQYF.

The J gene is TRBJ2-7, the V gene TRBV20-1, with TRBD2 matching 10 bases. Trimming at V came to 3 bases and at J to 0 bases, leaving 2 bases not matched to a gene. This CDR3 comprises 14 residues. The V gene's germline CDR1 is DFQATT and CDR2 SNEGSKA (reference sequence). CDR3 region: CSASRTSGSYEQYF. CDR3 DNA: TGCAGTGCTAGTAGGACTAGCGGCTCCTACGAGCAGTACTTC.

This clone appeared a few times. The chain couples TRBV20-1 to TRBJ1-2, with D unclear. V was cut by 3 bases and J by 4 bases, with 12 bases left in between. The CDR3 is made up of 13 amino acids. Looked up from germline, CDR1 is DFQATT and CDR2 is SNEGSKA (reference sequence). The CDR3 sequence is CSASQIVGYGYTF. The CDR3 region has the DNA TGCAGTGCTAGTCAGATCGTTGGCTATGGCTACACCTTC.

The rearrangement joins TRBV6-2 or TRBV6-3 to TRBJ1-6, with D maybe TRBD1 (5 bases). The germline CDR1 and CDR2 sequences are MNHEY and SVGEGT. V dropped 6 bases and J dropped 10 bases, with 22 bases sitting between them. The length of the CDR3 is 16 residues. The CDR3: CASSRLSGRDGSPLHF. CDR3 sequence (DNA): TGTGCCAGCAGCAGATTATCGGGCAGGGATGGATCACCCCTCCACTTT.